The entry below gives a single T cell receptor (beta chain) sequence along with its context. Its binding antigen is unknown. Base qualities are not at hand, and no much larger clone is one base apart. Donors were a few dozen systemically healthy Caucasian individuals from Russia aged 6 to 90 years. Ten milliliters of peripheral blood were drawn from each donor into EDTA-treated Vacutainer tubes. PBMCs were isolated by Ficoll-Paque density-gradient centrifugation, with at least 6.5 million obtained per sample. Total RNA was extracted from PBMCs with Trizol reagent, with at least 6 micrograms obtained per sample. Naive CD45RAhigh/CD27high T cell percentages were measured by flow cytometry on a PBMC aliquot from every donor. These data are taken from a study of blood T cells in healthy people across ages (dated by TCRdb to between 2014 and 2017). At the level of the whole study: In model experiments, template switching captured about one uniquely barcoded TCR beta cDNA molecule for every two T cells. Four age groups were formed from the donors: young (average approximately 15 years), middle-aged (around 37), aged (62) and long-lived (approximately 80). Using deep sequencing normalized with unique cDNA molecular identifiers, the study measured how TCR beta repertoire diversity changes with age. To avoid experimental bias, donors of different ages were spread randomly across the sequencing lanes. The study analyzed two additional independent replicas of 1 million unique cDNA reads from the same blood draw for two donors, one aged 18 to 29 and one aged 80 or older.

The library was obtained by 5' RACE. The listed sequencing device is Illumina HiSeq 2500. The second PCR ran for roughly 7 to 12 cycles and used a J-beta primer mix along with a sample-barcoded 5' primer. A unique molecular identifier was introduced onto each TCR beta cDNA molecule by a template-switch 5' adaptor carrying 12 random nucleotides. At least 2.5 million CDR3-containing paired-end reads were obtained from each sample. All of the RNA was converted into first-strand cDNA using the Mint cDNA synthesis kit, with a TRBC-specific oligonucleotide serving as the primer. After uracil-DNA glycosylase treatment, a first 18-cycle PCR used universal primers M1SS and BC2_uni_R on all cDNA. As for how the authors treated the data: Normalization of each sample was performed by random selection of 1 million high-quality reads, each carrying a distinct molecular identifier. Instead of being binned into consensus sequences, reads with shared molecular identifiers were discarded. MiTCR, with a Q25 quality threshold and the strictest error-elimination algorithm, was used for CDR3 identification, clonotype clustering and error correction. A nonparametric unseen species model with Euler transformation was used to estimate a lower bound on total TCR beta diversity. Clones were called with MiXCR by TCRdb after fastp trimmed the public reads at Q25, and only in-frame beta chains were retained. One record per CDR3 amino acid sequence lists the most common genes and DNA. What appears here as the V and J calls and clone size reflects TCRdb's work, not the paper's. The sample table shows more than 650,000 distinct CDR3 sequences, and about 24% are seen once. 20% to 25% of the sample comes from the top ten.

The CDR3 has 13 amino acids, counting the end cysteine and phenylalanine. CDR3 DNA only is kept here, 39 bases in frame from base 1. For CDR1 and CDR2, the germline V gene lists MNHEY and SVGEGT. V loses 11 bases of germline sequence and J loses 6 bases, and the interval between the two ends is 16 bases. The investigation overall reported the following: Compared with the aged group, more naive CD4+ T cells, fewer expanded clones and increased TCR diversity were shown by the long-lived group, suggesting age selection. Total diversity estimates from one million sequenced T cells were considered lower bounds and underestimates. As age increased, observed TCR beta diversity per million T cells dropped in a roughly linear way, and a significant reduction was already evident by age roughly 40. There was a strong correlation between observed TCR beta diversity and the percentage of naive T cells measured by flow cytometry. Conclusive comparison of naive and antigen-experienced compartments was prevented by the profiling of bulk unsorted PBMCs. The CMV infection status of donors was not known, potentially confounding age-related changes in expanded clonotypes.

The receptor's source is a man between 65 and 80 years old in good health. Sequenced input: blood. The chain is made from TRBV6-2 or TRBV6-3 and TRBJ2-2; a confident D gene designation cannot be given. The CDR3 loop reads CASTVKESGELFF. The sequenced DNA is TGTGCCTCCACAGTAAAGGAGTCCGGGGAGCTGTTTTTT.